This TCR beta chain comes out of a study of T cells after yellow fever vaccination. In making TCR cDNA, 5'RACE template switching added a universal primer site and UMIs to it. TCRdb re-derived calls from the 5' RACE reads in MiXCR, one entry per CDR3 protein. The sample consists of about 430,000 distinct CDR3 sequences, 18% of them appearing once. Trimming took 4 bases from V and 2 from J, leaving 18 bases between them. This CDR3 region has 17 residues. The germline CDR1 and CDR2 sequences are KGHDR and SFDVKD. The clonotype originates from a man aged 18 to 29 who received the YFV17D yellow fever vaccine. Specimen: PBMCs, collected before the yellow fever booster vaccination. The V gene is TRBV24-1, the J gene TRBJ2-3, with D possibly being TRBD2 (6 bases). This CDR3 is CATSETGGGTPTDTQYF. The CDR3 DNA reads as TGTGCCACCAGTGAGACCGGGGGAGGTACCCCCACAGATACGCAGTATTTT.